A single sample is the source of the 9 T cell receptor beta chains below, sequenced in a study of OX40 agonist ivuxolimab in advanced cancers. Some clones are missing from TCRdb's copy, which holds only in-frame ones; the method was immunoSEQ multiplex PCR. The table lists about 35,000 clones, roughly 80% of them singletons. The starting material was CD4+ or CD8+ T cells sorted from blood, obtained in a trial of the OX40 agonist ivuxolimab. The receptors come from an adult with an advanced solid tumor such as melanoma, head and neck, liver or kidney cancer.

The V gene is TRBV18, the J gene TRBJ1-6; tentative D call: TRBD1 (5 bases). The germline gives CDR1 KGHSH, CDR2 LQKENI. This CDR3 has 14 residues. V dropped 3 bases and J dropped 7 bases, with 10 bases sitting between them. CDR3 loop: CASSPNEGNSPLHF. The DNA of the CDR3 is TGTGCCAGCTCACCGAATGAGGGGAATTCACCCCTCCACTTT.

This rearrangement joins TRBV20-1 to TRBJ2-4; the D is unclear. CDR3 size: 10 residues. The V and J ends lost 6 bases and 0 bases respectively, with 0 bases between them. CDR1 is DFQATT and CDR2 is SNEGSKA in the germline V gene (reference sequence). CDR3 sequence reads: CSAAKNIQYF. CDR3 sequence (DNA): TGCAGTGCAGCCAAAAACATTCAGTACTTC.

The chain is built from TRBV5-4 and TRBJ2-5; 13 nucleotides align to TRBD2. The CDR3 sequence is 15 residues long. CDR1 is SGHNT, CDR2 YYREEE, per germline (reference sequence). The V and J ends lost 2 bases and 4 bases, in that order; junction bases with no gene match: 2. The CDR3 nucleotides are TGTGCCAGCAGCTTCCGGACTAGCGGGAGAGAGACCCAGTACTTC. The encoded protein is CASSFRTSGRETQYF.

CDR3 region: CASSSTDAEQYF. DNA of the CDR3: TGTGCCAGCAGCTCTACCGACGCGGAGCAGTACTTC. The rearrangement joins TRBV11-3 to TRBJ2-5; D unclear. V was trimmed by 4 bases and J by 11 bases, leaving 14 bases between them. Germline lookup yields CDR1 SGHNT and CDR2 YENEEA. This CDR3 is 12 amino acids long. Complete variable domain (other parts from reference TRBV11-3 and TRBJ2-5): EAGVVQSPRYKIIEKKQPVAFWCNPISGHNTLYWYLQNLGQGPELLIRYENEEAVDDSQLPKDRFSAERLKGVDSTLKIQPAELGDSAVYLCASSSTDAEQYFGPGTRLLVL.

V usage is TRBV28 and J usage is TRBJ2-2; D is unresolved. The CDR3 is 13 amino acids. V lost 1 base, J lost 8 bases, and 8 bases lay in between. Germline V lookup: CDR1 MDHEN, CDR2 SYDVKM. CDR3 bases: TGTGCCAGCAGTTTATCTTATCGAGGGGAGCTGTTTTTT. Its translation is CASSLSYRGELFF.

V and J are TRBV15 and TRBJ2-7; TRBD2 is a possible D gene (5 bases). V gave up 6 bases and J gave up 5 bases, with 8 bases separating them. The CDR3 sequence is 11 residues long. Germline CDR1 reads LNHNV; CDR2 reads YYDKDF (reference sequence). The CDR3 reads CATRNGDEQYF. CDR3 DNA sequence: TGTGCCACCAGAAACGGGGACGAGCAGTACTTC.

CDR3 sequence: CASSVSGSIYEQFF. The CDR3 nucleotides read TGTGCCAGCAGCGTTAGCGGATCCATATATGAGCAGTTCTTC. The chain is built from TRBV9 and TRBJ2-1, with a weak D call TRBD2 (6 bases). The CDR3 is 14 residues long. CDR1 SGDLS and CDR2 YYNGEE come from the germline V gene. V lost 2 bases and J lost 8, with 14 bases in between.

The gene calls are TRBV9 and TRBJ2-3; D is undetermined. Trimming pared 4 bases from V and 1 base from J, leaving 10 bases between. Germline values: CDR1 SGDLS, CDR2 YYNGEE. CDR3 size: 14 residues. CDR3 coding DNA: TGTGCCAGCAGCTCCCCTGAGGGCACAGATACGCAGTATTTT. This sequence encodes CASSSPEGTDTQYF. Using reference TRBV9 and TRBJ2-3 for the parts outside the CDR3, the full variable domain is DSGVTQTPKHLITATGQRVTLRCSPRSGDLSVYWYQQSLDQGLQFLIQYYNGEERAKGNILERFSAQQFPDLHSELNLSSLELGDSALYFCASSSPEGTDTQYFGPGTRLTVL.

The V call is TRBV28, the J call TRBJ2-3, with D perhaps TRBD1 (6 bases). This CDR3 is built from 15 residues. Germline V gene data show CDR1 as MDHEN and CDR2 as SYDVKM. Trimming removed 3 bases from V and 0 bases from J, with 10 bases in between. The CDR3, as DNA: TGTGCCAGCAGTTTTGGGGGCCCTAGCACAGATACGCAGTATTTT. Amino acids: CASSFGGPSTDTQYF.